One and the same sample provided the 26 T cell receptor beta chains below, sequenced in a study of identical twins. Using its own MiXCR run on the 5' RACE reads, TCRdb lists one record per CDR3 protein. Seen here are hundreds of thousands of distinct CDR3 sequences, around 20% observed once, and the top ten hold approximately 4.3%. In addition, the sample was reused for a study of T cells expressing NK-cell markers.

Sequencing input: PBMCs. These receptor sequences come from a woman aged 18-29 years in good health.

V is TRBV11-2 and J is TRBJ2-7; D gene ambiguous. The CDR3 is made up of 14 amino acids. V was clipped by 5 bases and J by 4 bases, with 15 bases between them. CDR1 is SGHAT, CDR2 FQNNGV, per germline. Here the CDR3 reads CASSPTRLVYEQYF. Here the CDR3 DNA reads TGTGCCAGCAGCCCAACTCGACTCGTTTACGAGCAGTACTTC.

The chain combines TRBV20-1 with TRBJ2-3; 9 bases align to TRBD2. Germline V CDR1 and CDR2: DFQATT, SNEGSKA (reference sequence). The CDR3 has 14 amino acids. After removal of 6 bases from V and 8 bases from J, the junction contained 12 bases not matched to a gene. CDR3 loop: CSAPGGGGAATQYF. The CDR3 bases are TGCAGTGCCCCCGGGGGCGGGGGGGCCGCTACGCAGTATTTT.

Many counts were recorded for this clonotype. V is TRBV3-1 and J is TRBJ2-3; D not resolved. The CDR3 loop spans 12 amino acids. With 0 bases removed from V and 5 bases from J, the gap between germline ends came to 3 bases. Germline lookup yields CDR1 LGHDT and CDR2 YNNKEL (reference sequence). CDR3 loop: CASSQDLDTQYF. Here the CDR3 DNA reads TGTGCCAGCAGCCAAGATTTAGATACGCAGTATTTT.

The table lists this clonotype with a few counts. The chain recombines TRBV27 with TRBJ1-1; tentative D call: TRBD1 (6 bases). V lost 2 bases and J 8 bases, leaving 15 bases between the germline ends. The CDR3 is made up of 14 amino acids. Per germline, CDR1 MNHEY and CDR2 SMNVEV (reference sequence). In DNA form, the CDR3 reads TGTGCCAGCAGTTTAGGGGGCGCGGGTACCGAAGCTTTCTTT. Its translation: CASSLGGAGTEAFF.

This clonotype occurred many times. V is TRBV20-1 and J is TRBJ2-7, with 11 bases identical to TRBD2. The CDR3 is made up of 17 amino acids. In germline, CDR1 is DFQATT, CDR2 SNEGSKA (reference sequence). Unmatched junction bases numbered 9, after V lost 0 bases and J lost 2 bases. CDR3 amino acids: CSARDSGGATPTYEQYF. Written as DNA, the CDR3 is TGCAGTGCTAGAGATAGCGGGGGGGCCACCCCGACCTACGAGCAGTACTTC.

V gene TRBV10-1 combines with J gene TRBJ2-2; 8 bases line up with TRBD2. V lost 6 bases and J lost 7; bases outside the gene matches: 7. Germline lookup yields CDR1 WNHNN and CDR2 SYGVQD (reference sequence). The CDR3 extends over 14 amino acids. CDR3: CASRSGRLSGELFF. The CDR3 region has the DNA TGCGCCAGCAGAAGCGGGAGATTGAGCGGGGAGCTGTTTTTT.

This clonotype was recorded many times. The chain uses TRBV20-1 and TRBJ2-5; TRBD2 matches at 9 bases. The germline gives CDR1 DFQATT, CDR2 SNEGSKA (reference sequence). Trimming took 0 bases from V and 1 from J; bases not matched to a gene: 3. The CDR3 runs 15 residues. For the CDR3, the DNA is TGCAGTGCTAGAGACCTAGCGGGGACCCAAGAGACCCAGTACTTC. Translating it yields CSARDLAGTQETQYF.

This clonotype turned up a few times. The chain recombines TRBV7-9 with TRBJ2-7; no clear D. Germline values: CDR1 SEHNR, CDR2 FQNEAQ (reference sequence). Trimming stripped 5 bases from V and 6 bases from J, with 11 bases between. CDR3 length: 12 residues. Here the CDR3 DNA reads TGTGCCAGCAGCGGAGACCCCAGCGAGCAGTACTTC. This encodes CASSGDPSEQYF.

The chain links TRBV27 to TRBJ2-1, with D possibly TRBD2 on 5 matching bases. Germline V lookup: CDR1 MNHEY, CDR2 SMNVEV (reference sequence). The V end was cut by 7 bases, the J end by 2 bases, with 12 bases between. This CDR3 is built from 14 residues. The CDR3: CASTRGSAYNEQFF. The CDR3 coding sequence is TGTGCCAGCACTCGGGGTTCAGCCTACAATGAGCAGTTCTTC.

This clonotype has only a few counts. For the CDR3, the DNA is TGTGCCAGCAGCTTAGGAGCAGGGGGGACCAAAAACATTCAGTACTTC. It encodes CASSLGAGGTKNIQYF. The chain carries TRBV7-2 and TRBJ2-4; possibly TRBD1 for D (7 bases). The CDR3 has 16 residues. The germline V and J ends were trimmed by 1 base and 2 bases, with 12 bases remaining between them. The germline CDR1 and CDR2 sequences are SGHTA and FQGNSA.

This clonotype was observed many times. V and J are TRBV27 and TRBJ2-1; D is possibly TRBD2 (5 bases). Germline CDR1 is MNHEY and CDR2 is SMNVEV (reference sequence). There are 10 residues in the CDR3. The V end lost 10 bases, the J end lost 13 bases, and 14 bases lay between the germline ends. This CDR3 reads CAIGGPRQFF. The DNA of the CDR3 is TGTGCCATCGGCGGGCCCCGCCAGTTCTTC.

A few counts support this clonotype. V usage is TRBV29-1 and J usage is TRBJ1-2; no clear D gene. Germline V gene lookup returns CDR1 SQVTM and CDR2 ANQGSEA. V was pared by 0 bases and J by 4 bases, with 12 bases between. The CDR3 runs 14 residues. The CDR3, as DNA: TGCAGCGTTGAAGAAGGGAGAAACTTCTATGGCTACACCTTC. Translation: CSVEEGRNFYGYTF.

This clonotype was seen more than once but under ten times. The V call is TRBV10-3, the J call TRBJ2-5; D is unclear. Germline V gene data show CDR1 as ENHRY and CDR2 as SYGVKD. This CDR3 has 11 amino acids. Trimming cost V 10 bases and J 4 bases, with 10 bases left between them. CDR3 DNA: TGTGCCACCGTAGAAGGAGAGACCCAGTACTTC. Its translation: CATVEGETQYF.

This clonotype was detected a few times. The V call is TRBV20-1, the J call TRBJ1-2, with D possibly being TRBD1 (6 bases). The CDR3 extends over 13 amino acids. Germline V gene data show CDR1 as DFQATT and CDR2 as SNEGSKA (reference sequence). Trimming took off 3 bases at V and 5 bases at J, with 13 bases between the two ends. The CDR3 protein is CSASIQGQYGYTF. As DNA, the CDR3 is TGCAGTGCTAGTATACAGGGACAATATGGCTACACCTTC.

This clonotype was seen a handful of times. This chain links TRBV7-2 with TRBJ1-2; D remains unclear. Germline V gene sequence: CDR1 SGHTA, CDR2 FQGNSA. With 3 bases removed from V and 4 bases from J, the gap between germline ends came to 15 bases. This CDR3 has 15 residues. The CDR3 DNA sequence: TGTGCCAGCAGCTTTACCGGAGCGGTGATCTATGGCTACACCTTC. This gives the protein CASSFTGAVIYGYTF. Drawing the rest from reference TRBV7-2 and TRBJ1-2, the complete variable domain is GAGVSQSPSNKVTEKGKDVELRCDPISGHTALYWYRQSLGQGLEFLIYFQGNSAPDKSGLPSDRFSAERTGGSVSTLTIQRTQQEDSAVYLCASSFTGAVIYGYTFGSGTRLTVV.

Only a few counts were recorded for this clonotype. The chain links TRBV7-2 to TRBJ2-1; 7 nucleotides agree with TRBD2. The germline CDR1 and CDR2 sequences are SGHTA and FQGNSA. Trimming cost V 5 bases and J 9 bases; bases outside gene matches: 13. The CDR3 has 15 residues. The CDR3 sequence: CASSRRAGASSEQFF. The CDR3 DNA reads TGTGCCAGCAGCCGGAGGGCGGGAGCCTCGTCTGAGCAGTTCTTC.

In its sample, this clonotype was seen a few times. The rearrangement links TRBV5-1 to TRBJ1-1, with D possibly being TRBD1 (5 bases). Trimming removed 0 bases from V and 4 bases from J, with 13 bases in between. The CDR3 is made up of 15 amino acids. Germline assignment: CDR1 SGHRS and CDR2 YFSETQ. The CDR3 reads CASSLDPQGVTEAFF. The CDR3 DNA sequence: TGCGCCAGCAGCTTGGATCCGCAGGGAGTCACTGAAGCTTTCTTT.

J is TRBJ2-3 and V is TRBV4-3; 10 bases match TRBD1. Trimming took 3 bases from V and 2 from J; bases not matched to a gene: 5. The germline CDR1 and CDR2 sequences are LGHNA and YSLEER. The CDR3 spans 16 residues. The CDR3 sequence: CASSQGTGDYTDTQYF. In nucleotides, the CDR3 is TGCGCCAGCAGCCAGGGGACAGGGGACTACACAGATACGCAGTATTTT.

This sequence joins TRBV12-3 or TRBV12-4 and TRBJ2-5; TRBD1 matches 9 bases. The CDR3 loop spans 14 amino acids. J lost 5 bases, V lost 6 bases, and 7 bases had no gene match. CDR3 sequence (DNA): TGTGCCAGCAGCCCAACAGGGGGCATGGAGACCCAGTACTTC. Translated: CASSPTGGMETQYF.

As DNA, the CDR3 is TGTGCCAGCAGCCTAAAGATCGGGACAGGGAGGGAGAATGAGCAGTTCTTC. As protein: CASSLKIGTGRENEQFF. This rearrangement joins TRBV3-1 to TRBJ2-1; 9 positions agree with TRBD1. The J segment lost 7 bases and the V segment lost 4 bases, leaving 14 bases of the junction unmatched. Per germline, CDR1 LGHDT and CDR2 YNNKEL (reference sequence). The CDR3 runs 17 residues.

This clonotype was seen only a few times. The gene calls are TRBV7-3 and TRBJ2-5; the D gene could be TRBD1 or TRBD2 (5 bases each). Trimming took off 4 bases at V and 4 bases at J, with 7 bases between the two ends. CDR3 length: 12 residues. The V gene's germline CDR1 is SGHTA and CDR2 FQGTGA. The CDR3 DNA is TGTGCCAGCAGCTCCGGGACAGAGACCCAGTACTTC. Translating it yields CASSSGTETQYF.

The rearrangement links TRBV5-1 to TRBJ2-1, with 10 bases that match TRBD2. Per germline, CDR1 SGHRS and CDR2 YFSETQ. The CDR3 is 16 amino acids. J gave up 9 bases and V 4 bases, and 13 bases lay outside the gene matches. The CDR3 nucleotides read TGCGCCAGCAGCCCCCAGCCGCTAGCGGGAGTACGTGAGCAGTTCTTC. This codes for CASSPQPLAGVREQFF.

Note on this clonotype: A read error may explain this, as a much larger clone is one base away. V and J are TRBV20-1 and TRBJ1-1, with 7 bases that match TRBD1. In germline, CDR1 is DFQATT, CDR2 SNEGSKA (reference sequence). J gave up 5 bases and V 0 bases, and 18 bases lay outside the gene matches. The CDR3 is made up of 18 amino acids. For the CDR3, the DNA is TGCAGTGCTAGAGATCTCCGGACAGGAGGCAGTTTGGGAACTGAAGCTTTCTTT. It codes for CSARDLRTGGSLGTEAFF.

Ten or more counts support this clonotype. This chain uses TRBV7-2 with TRBJ2-1; 11 nucleotides agree with TRBD2. V trimming: 5 bases; J trimming: 9 bases; junction bases outside the gene matches: 9. The CDR3 is 15 residues long. From germline, CDR1 is SGHTA and CDR2 FQGNSA. The CDR3 here is CASSQIAGGEGEQFF. For the CDR3, the DNA is TGTGCCAGCAGCCAGATAGCGGGAGGGGAGGGTGAGCAGTTCTTC.

This clonotype was seen more than once but under ten times. V is TRBV28 and J is TRBJ2-7; TRBD2 matches 7 bases. Trimming removed 2 bases from V and 3 bases from J; junction bases left unmatched: 4. This CDR3 has 14 amino acids. Germline V lookup: CDR1 MDHEN, CDR2 SYDVKM. The CDR3 region has the DNA TGTGCCAGCAGTTTAGAGCTAGCGGACTACGAGCAGTACTTC. As protein: CASSLELADYEQYF. Combining the CDR3 with reference TRBV28 and TRBJ2-7 gives the whole variable domain DVKVTQSSRYLVKRTGEKVFLECVQDMDHENMFWYRQDPGLGLRLIYFSYDVKMKEKGDIPEGYSVSREKKERFSLILESASTNQTSMYLCASSLELADYEQYFGPGTRLTVT.

This rearrangement joins TRBV12-3 or TRBV12-4 to TRBJ2-2; weak D call: TRBD1 (5 bases). V lost 4 bases to trimming and J lost 2 bases, with 14 bases between them. The length of the CDR3 is 16 residues. This CDR3 reads CASSSGRSPNTGELFF. CDR3 sequence (DNA): TGTGCCAGCAGTTCAGGGCGCTCGCCAAACACCGGGGAGCTGTTTTTT.